Listed below are T cell receptor beta chains from one sample, sequenced in a study of CD8 T cells in ankylosing spondylitis. MiXCR, applied by TCRdb to the 5' RACE reads, yields one record per CDR3 protein. The table shows more than 650,000 distinct CDR3 sequences, with about 10% occurring only once. Sequencing was carried out using blood, either unsorted or a sorted T cell fraction (not recorded which). The receptors derive from a male donor with ankylosing spondylitis. Both conserved end residues are part of each CDR3. The D gene is left open where the match is weak. Not every row has a clone size; where given, it reads once, few, many or a size class.

J gene	D gene	clone size	V gene	CDR3 protein	CDR3 DNA
TRBJ1-2	TRBD1	many	TRBV7-2	CASSLGGQAYGYTF	TGTGCCAGCAGCTTAGGGGGACAGGCCTATGGCTACACCTTC
TRBJ2-6	-	-	TRBV2	CASRGGANVLTF	TGTGCCAGCAGGGGTGGGGCCAACGTCCTGACTTTC
TRBJ2-5	-	-	TRBV4-2	CASSQGGAGETQYF	TGTGCCAGCAGCCAAGGAGGGGCGGGGGAGACCCAGTACTTC
TRBJ2-7	-	-	TRBV20-1	CSASPAGGYFGEQYF	TGCAGTGCTAGCCCAGCCGGGGGCTACTTCGGCGAGCAGTACTTC
TRBJ2-7	-	-	TRBV18	CASSPQTGHYEQYF	TGTGCCAGCTCACCTCAAACCGGACACTACGAGCAGTACTTC
TRBJ2-2	TRBD2	few	TRBV5-1	CASSLTSGRQSGELFF	TGCGCCAGCAGCCTTACTAGCGGGAGACAGTCCGGGGAGCTGTTTTTT
TRBJ2-7	-	few	TRBV9	CASGDGEQYF	TGTGCCAGCGGGGACGGCGAGCAGTACTTC
TRBJ1-1	-	many	TRBV12-3/TRBV12-4	CASSPIGGTEAFF	TGTGCCAGCAGTCCAATCGGGGGCACTGAAGCTTTCTTT
TRBJ2-7	TRBD2	-	TRBV20-1	CSASPHRRLAGGWDPYEQYF	TGCAGTGCTAGTCCCCATAGACGGCTAGCGGGAGGATGGGACCCATACGAGCAGTACTTC
TRBJ2-3	-	-	TRBV9	CASSVGGVGSDTQYF	TGTGCCAGCAGCGTAGGGGGGGTAGGTTCAGATACGCAGTATTTT
TRBJ2-5	-	many	TRBV20-1	CSASGSTQETQYF	TGCAGTGCTAGCGGCAGTACCCAAGAGACCCAGTACTTC
TRBJ1-1	-	few	TRBV6-6	CASRPLMNTEAFF	TGTGCCAGCAGGCCTCTGATGAACACTGAAGCTTTCTTT
TRBJ2-1	TRBD2	few	TRBV6-2/TRBV6-3	CASSYARSGRYEQFF	TGTGCCAGCAGTTACGCTCGCAGCGGGAGGTATGAGCAGTTCTTC
TRBJ2-2	-	-	TRBV6-5	CASSYSRRTRGTGELFF	TGTGCCAGCAGTTACTCGCGTAGGACCAGAGGGACCGGGGAGCTGTTTTTT
TRBJ2-1	-	-	TRBV9	CASSVLGRTYNEQFF	TGTGCCAGCAGCGTACTGGGGAGGACCTACAATGAGCAGTTCTTC
TRBJ2-1	TRBD2	-	TRBV20-1	CSPRASGRYNEQFF	TGCAGTCCAAGGGCTAGCGGGAGGTACAATGAGCAGTTCTTC
TRBJ1-5	-	-	TRBV20-1	CSARHTADGSNQPQHF	TGCAGTGCTAGACATACCGCCGACGGTAGCAATCAGCCCCAGCATTTT
TRBJ2-5	TRBD1	-	TRBV5-4	CASSNPGQGRQETQYF	TGTGCCAGCAGCAACCCGGGACAGGGCCGACAAGAGACCCAGTACTTC
TRBJ2-7	-	-	TRBV7-2	CASSLQQISYEQYF	TGTGCCAGCAGCTTACAACAGATCTCCTACGAGCAGTACTTC
TRBJ2-1	-	-	TRBV29-1	CSVNIIGGHNEQFF	TGCAGCGTCAATATAATCGGGGGCCACAATGAGCAGTTCTTC